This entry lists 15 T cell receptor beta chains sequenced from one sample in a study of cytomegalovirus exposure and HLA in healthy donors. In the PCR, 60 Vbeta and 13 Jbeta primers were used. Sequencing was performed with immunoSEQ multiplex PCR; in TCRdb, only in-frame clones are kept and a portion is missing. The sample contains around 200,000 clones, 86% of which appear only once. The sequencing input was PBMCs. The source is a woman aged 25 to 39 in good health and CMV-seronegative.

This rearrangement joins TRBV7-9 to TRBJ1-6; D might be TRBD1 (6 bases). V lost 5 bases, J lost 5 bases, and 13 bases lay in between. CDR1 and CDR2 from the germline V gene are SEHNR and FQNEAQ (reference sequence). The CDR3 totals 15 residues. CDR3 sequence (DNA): TGTGCCAGCAGCCTCCACGGGACAAATAATTCACCCCTCCACTTT. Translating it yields CASSLHGTNNSPLHF.

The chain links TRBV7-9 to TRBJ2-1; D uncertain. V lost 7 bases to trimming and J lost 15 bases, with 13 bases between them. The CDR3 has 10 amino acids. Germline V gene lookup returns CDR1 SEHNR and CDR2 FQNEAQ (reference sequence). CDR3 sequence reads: CASNSPPLFF. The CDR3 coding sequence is TGTGCCAGCAATTCTCCTCCTTTGTTCTTC.

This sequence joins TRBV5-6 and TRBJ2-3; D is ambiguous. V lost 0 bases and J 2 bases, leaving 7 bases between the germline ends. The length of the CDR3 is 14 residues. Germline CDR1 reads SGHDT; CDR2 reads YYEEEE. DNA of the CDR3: TGTGCCAGCAGCTTGGGCGTGGTCACAGATACGCAGTATTTT. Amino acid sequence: CASSLGVVTDTQYF.

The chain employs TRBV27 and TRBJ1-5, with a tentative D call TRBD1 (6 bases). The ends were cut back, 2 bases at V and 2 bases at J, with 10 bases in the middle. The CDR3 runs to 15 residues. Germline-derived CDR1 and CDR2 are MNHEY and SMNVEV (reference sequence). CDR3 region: CASSLPRGGNQPQHF. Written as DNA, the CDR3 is TGTGCCAGCAGTTTACCCAGGGGAGGCAATCAGCCCCAGCATTTT.

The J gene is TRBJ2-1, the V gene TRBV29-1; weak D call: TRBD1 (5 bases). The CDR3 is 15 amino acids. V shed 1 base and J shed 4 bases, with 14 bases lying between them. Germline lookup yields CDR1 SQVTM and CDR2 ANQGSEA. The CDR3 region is CSVEAQGSLYNEQFF. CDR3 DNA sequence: TGCAGCGTTGAAGCGCAGGGATCTTTGTACAATGAGCAGTTCTTC.

The CDR3 loop reads CASSPPGDRGREKLFF. CDR3 in DNA: TGTGCCAGCTCACCACCAGGAGACAGGGGGCGTGAAAAACTGTTTTTT. The chain uses TRBV18 and TRBJ1-4, with 10 bases lining up with TRBD1. The CDR3 runs to 16 residues. J gave up 7 bases and V 0 bases, and 5 bases lay outside the gene matches. Germline CDR1 KGHSH, CDR2 LQKENI. The full variable domain, with the rest looked up from reference TRBV18 and TRBJ1-4, is NAGVMQNPRHLVRRRGQEARLRCSPMKGHSHVYWYRQLPEEGLKFMVYLQKENIIDESGMPKERFSAEFPKEGPSILRIQQVVRGDSAAYFCASSPPGDRGREKLFFGSGTQLSVL.

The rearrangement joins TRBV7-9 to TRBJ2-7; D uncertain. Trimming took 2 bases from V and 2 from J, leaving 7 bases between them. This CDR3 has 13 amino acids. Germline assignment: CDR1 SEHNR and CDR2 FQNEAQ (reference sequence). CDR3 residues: CASSLPLTYEQYF. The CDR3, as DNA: TGTGCCAGCAGCTTACCCCTAACCTACGAGCAGTACTTC.

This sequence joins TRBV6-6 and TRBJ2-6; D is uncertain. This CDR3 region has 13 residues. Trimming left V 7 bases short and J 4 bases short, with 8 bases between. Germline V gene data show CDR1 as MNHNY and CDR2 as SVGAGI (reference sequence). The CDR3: CASIFSGANVLTF. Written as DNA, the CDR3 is TGTGCCAGCATCTTCTCGGGGGCCAACGTCCTGACTTTC.

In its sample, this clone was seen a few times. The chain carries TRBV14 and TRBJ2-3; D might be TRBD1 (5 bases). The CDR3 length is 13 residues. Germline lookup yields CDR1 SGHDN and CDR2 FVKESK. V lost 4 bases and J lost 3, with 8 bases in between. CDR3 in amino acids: CASSLDRTDTQYF. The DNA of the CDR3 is TGTGCCAGCAGCCTTGACAGAACAGATACGCAGTATTTT.

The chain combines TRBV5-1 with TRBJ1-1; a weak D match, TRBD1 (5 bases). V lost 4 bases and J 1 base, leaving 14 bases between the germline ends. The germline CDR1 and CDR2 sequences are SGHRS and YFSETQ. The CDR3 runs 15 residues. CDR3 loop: CASSRTQGWNTEAFF. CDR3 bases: TGCGCCAGCAGCCGGACGCAGGGCTGGAACACTGAAGCTTTCTTT.

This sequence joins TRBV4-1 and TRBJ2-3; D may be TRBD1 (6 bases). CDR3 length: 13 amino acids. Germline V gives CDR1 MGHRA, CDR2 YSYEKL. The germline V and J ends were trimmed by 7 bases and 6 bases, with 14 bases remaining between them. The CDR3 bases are TGCGCCAGCACCCACGGACAGACGGATACGCAGTATTTT. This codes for CASTHGQTDTQYF.

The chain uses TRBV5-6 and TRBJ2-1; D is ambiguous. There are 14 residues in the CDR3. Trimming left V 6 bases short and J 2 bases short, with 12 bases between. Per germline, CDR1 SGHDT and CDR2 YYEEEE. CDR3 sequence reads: CASTRRGAYNEQFF. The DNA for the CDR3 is TGTGCCAGCACGCGAAGAGGTGCCTACAATGAGCAGTTCTTC. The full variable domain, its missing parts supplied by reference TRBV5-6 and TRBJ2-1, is DAGVTQSPTHLIKTRGQQVTLRCSPKSGHDTVSWYQQALGQGPQFIFQYYEEEERQRGNFPDRFSGHQFPNYSSELNVNALLLGDSALYLCASTRRGAYNEQFFGPGTRLTVL.

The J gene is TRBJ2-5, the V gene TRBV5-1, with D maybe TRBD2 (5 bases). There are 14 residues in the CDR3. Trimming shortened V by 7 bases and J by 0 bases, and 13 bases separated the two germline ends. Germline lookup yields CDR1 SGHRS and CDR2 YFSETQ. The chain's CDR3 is CASQVGMNQETQYF. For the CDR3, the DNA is TGCGCCAGCCAGGTCGGGATGAACCAAGAGACCCAGTACTTC.

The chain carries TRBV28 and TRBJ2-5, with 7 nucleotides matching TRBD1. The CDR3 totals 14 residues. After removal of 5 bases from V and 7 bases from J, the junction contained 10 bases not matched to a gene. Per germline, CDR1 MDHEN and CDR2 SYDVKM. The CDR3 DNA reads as TGTGCCAGCAGTCCTCCGACAGGGCAGGTGACCCAGTACTTC. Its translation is CASSPPTGQVTQYF.

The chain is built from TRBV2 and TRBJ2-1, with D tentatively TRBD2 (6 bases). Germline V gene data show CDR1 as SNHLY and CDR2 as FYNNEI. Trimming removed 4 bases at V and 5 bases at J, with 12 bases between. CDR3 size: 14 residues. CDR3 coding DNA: TGTGCCAGCAGTGTATCGGGGGAACACAATGAGCAGTTCTTC. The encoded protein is CASSVSGEHNEQFF.